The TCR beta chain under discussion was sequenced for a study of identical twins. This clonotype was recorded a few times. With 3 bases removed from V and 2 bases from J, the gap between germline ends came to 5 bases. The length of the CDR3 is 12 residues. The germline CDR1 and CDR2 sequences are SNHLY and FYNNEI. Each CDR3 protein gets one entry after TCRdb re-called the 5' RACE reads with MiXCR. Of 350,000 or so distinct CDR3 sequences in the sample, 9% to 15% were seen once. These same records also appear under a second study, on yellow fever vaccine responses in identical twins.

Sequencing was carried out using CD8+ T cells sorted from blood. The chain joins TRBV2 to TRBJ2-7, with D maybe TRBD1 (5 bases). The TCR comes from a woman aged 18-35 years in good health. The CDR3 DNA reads TGTGCCAGCAGTGAGACAGCCTACGAGCAGTACGTC. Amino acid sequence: CASSETAYEQYV.